This T cell receptor beta chain was captured by sequencing in a study of beta chain features in type 1 diabetes. Study-wide background: Patients were similar to healthy donors in age and gender (as well as in cell yields).

Trimming left V 5 bases short and J 6 bases short, with 9 bases between. CDR3 size: 12 residues. The germline gives CDR1 SGHTA, CDR2 FQGNSA. cDNA synthesis used the whole RNA isolate, giving expressed TCRB sequences. Assay: immunoSEQ multiplex PCR; the TCRdb copy retains only in-frame clones and omits some. The sample lists over 600,000 clones, around 11% seen once, with 0.09% to 0.15% in the top ten. Study-wide findings and caveats: The similarity of naive, central memory and Treg TCRB repertoires appeared greater among patients than among healthy donors. VDJ junctions from patients with type 1 diabetes contained fewer insertions and more deletions. Shorter TCRB CDR3s, moderately but significantly so, were found in Type 1 diabetes patients in all four CD4+ subsets. Whether HLA type influences TCRB rearrangement remained unresolved here.

Concerning this clone itself: Antigen unknown. This same CDR3 is encoded by further DNA sequences in the sample.

Sequencing input: naive CD4+ T cells from blood. This rearrangement joins TRBV7-2 to TRBJ2-3, with unresolved D. The receptor was isolated from a man under 40 with type 1 diabetes. The CDR3 bases are TGTGCCAGCAGCCTACTGCGGGATACGCAGTATTTT. It is translated as CASSLLRDTQYF.